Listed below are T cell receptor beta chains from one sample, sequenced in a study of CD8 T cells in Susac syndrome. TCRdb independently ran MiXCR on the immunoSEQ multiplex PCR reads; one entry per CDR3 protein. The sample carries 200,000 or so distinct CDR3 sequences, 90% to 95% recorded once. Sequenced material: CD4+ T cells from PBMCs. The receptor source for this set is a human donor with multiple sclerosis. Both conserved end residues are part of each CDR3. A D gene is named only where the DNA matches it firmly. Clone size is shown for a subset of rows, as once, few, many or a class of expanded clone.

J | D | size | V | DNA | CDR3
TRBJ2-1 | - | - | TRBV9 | TGTGCCAGCAGCGTAGAGGACGTACCCAACAATGAGCAGTTCTTC | CASSVEDVPNNEQFF
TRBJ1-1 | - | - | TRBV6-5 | TGTGCCAGCAGTTACTCGAGTTCCATGAACACTGAAGCTTTCTTT | CASSYSSSMNTEAFF
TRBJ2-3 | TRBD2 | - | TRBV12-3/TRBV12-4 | TGTGCCAGCAGTCCACAGCGGGGGGGCGTGGATACGCAGTATTTT | CASSPQRGGVDTQYF
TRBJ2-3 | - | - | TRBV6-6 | TGTGCCAGCTGGTCAGATACGCAGTATTTT | CASWSDTQYF
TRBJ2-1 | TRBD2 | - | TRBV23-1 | TGCGCCAGCAGTCATGATTGGGGGGGGAATTCCTACAATGAGCAGTTCTTC | CASSHDWGGNSYNEQFF
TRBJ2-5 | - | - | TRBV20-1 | TGCAGTGCTAGTGGGGGGCTAGCGGTACAAGAGACCCAGTACTTC | CSASGGLAVQETQYF
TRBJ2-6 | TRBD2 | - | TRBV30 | TGTGCCTGGAGGCGAAGAGTAGCGGGGGGGGAGGCCAACGTCCTGACTTTC | CAWRRRVAGGEANVLTF
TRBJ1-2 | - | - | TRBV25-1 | TGTGCCAGCAGTAACAGCATCGGCTACACCTTC | CASSNSIGYTF
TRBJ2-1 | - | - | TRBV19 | TGTGCCAGTAGTATAGGGAGACGGTACAATGAGCAGTTCTTC | CASSIGRRYNEQFF
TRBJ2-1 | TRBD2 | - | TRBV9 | TGTGCCAGCAGCCCTGGGGGGCTAGCGGGAGGAGTTGAGCAGTTCTTC | CASSPGGLAGGVEQFF
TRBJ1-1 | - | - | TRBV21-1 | TGTGCCAGCAGCGCACCTGGGACCCCAGGCCACACTGAAGCTTTCTTT | CASSAPGTPGHTEAFF
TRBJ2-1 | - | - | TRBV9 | TGTGCCAGCAGCGTAGTAGGTCGTGAGCAGTTCTTC | CASSVVGREQFF
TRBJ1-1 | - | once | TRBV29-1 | TGCAGCGTTGCGGGCTCGGGAGGAACTGAAGCTTTCTTT | CSVAGSGGTEAFF
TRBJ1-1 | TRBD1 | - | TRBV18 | TGTGCCAGCTCACGACAGGGAATGAACACTGAAGCTTTCTTT | CASSRQGMNTEAFF
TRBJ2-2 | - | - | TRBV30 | TGTGCCTGGAGTCTATCGATGGGGAGCTGGAACACCGGGGAGCTGTTTTTT | CAWSLSMGSWNTGELFF
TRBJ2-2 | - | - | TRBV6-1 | TGTGCCAGCAGTGTCGGCAGGAACACCGGGGAGCTGTTTTTT | CASSVGRNTGELFF
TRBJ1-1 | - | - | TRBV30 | TGTGCCTGGAGTACAGTTTCTGAAGCTTTCTTT | CAWSTVSEAFF
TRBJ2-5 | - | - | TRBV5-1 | TGCGCCAGCACCAAGCTCGGGGGCGGGGAGACCCAGTACTTC | CASTKLGGGETQYF
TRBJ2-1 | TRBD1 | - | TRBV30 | TGTGCCTGGAGTGGGGGGACAGGGTTCTACAATGAGCAGTTCTTC | CAWSGGTGFYNEQFF
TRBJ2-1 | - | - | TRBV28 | TGTGCCAGCAGCGCTACCCTCAATGAGCAGTTCTTC | CASSATLNEQFF
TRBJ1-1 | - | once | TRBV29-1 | TGCAGCGTTGGCTCCGGTGAAGCTTTCTTT | CSVGSGEAFF
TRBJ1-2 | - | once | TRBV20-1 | TGCAGTGCGGGAGGGGGTCCCGACTATGGCTACACCTTC | CSAGGGPDYGYTF
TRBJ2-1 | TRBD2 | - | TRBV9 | TGTGCCAGCAGCGTTACTAGCGGGGGGGCCCTTTACAATGAGCAGTTCTTC | CASSVTSGGALYNEQFF
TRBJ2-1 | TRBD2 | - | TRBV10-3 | TGTGCCATCAGGACTAGCGGTGATATGAATGAGCAGTTCTTC | CAIRTSGDMNEQFF
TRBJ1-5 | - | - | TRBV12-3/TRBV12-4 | TGTGCCAGCAGTTTAGGGGTTGGCAATCAGCCCCAGCATTTT | CASSLGVGNQPQHF
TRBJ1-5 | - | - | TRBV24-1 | TGTGCCACCAGTGAGGCGGGCAGGGGATATAGCAATCAGCCCCAGCATTTT | CATSEAGRGYSNQPQHF